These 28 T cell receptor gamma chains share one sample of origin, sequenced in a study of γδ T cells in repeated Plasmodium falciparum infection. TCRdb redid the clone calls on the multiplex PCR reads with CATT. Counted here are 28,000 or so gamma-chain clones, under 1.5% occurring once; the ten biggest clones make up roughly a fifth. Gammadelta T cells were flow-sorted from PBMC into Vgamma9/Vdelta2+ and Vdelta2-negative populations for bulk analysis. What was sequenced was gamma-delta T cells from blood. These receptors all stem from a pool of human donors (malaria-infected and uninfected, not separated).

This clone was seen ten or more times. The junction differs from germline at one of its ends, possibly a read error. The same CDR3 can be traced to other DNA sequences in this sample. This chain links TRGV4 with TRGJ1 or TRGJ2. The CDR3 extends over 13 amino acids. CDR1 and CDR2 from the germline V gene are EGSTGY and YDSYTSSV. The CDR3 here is CATWDGGYYKKLF. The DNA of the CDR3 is TGTGCCACCTGGGATGGGGGTTATTATAAGAAGCTCTTT.

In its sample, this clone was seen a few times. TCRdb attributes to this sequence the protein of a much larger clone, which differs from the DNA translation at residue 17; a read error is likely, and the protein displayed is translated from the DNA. In DNA, the CDR3 is TGTGCCACCTGGGACAGGCTGTCGGGGGAGTTGGGCAAAAAAATCAAGATATTT. Its translation: CATWDRLSGELGKKIKIF. V gene TRGV3 combines with J gene TRGJP1. TCRdb is silent on the J gene; assignment here came from matching the DNA to germline. V shed 0 bases and J 15 bases; nucleotides not matched to a gene: 25. The CDR3 loop spans 18 amino acids. Germline loops: CDR1 VTNTFY, CDR2 YDVSTARD (reference sequence).

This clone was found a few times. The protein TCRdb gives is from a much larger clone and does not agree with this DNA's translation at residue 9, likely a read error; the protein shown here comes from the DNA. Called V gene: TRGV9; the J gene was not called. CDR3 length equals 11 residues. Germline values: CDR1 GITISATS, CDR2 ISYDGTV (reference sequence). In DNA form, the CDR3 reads TGTGCCTTGTGGGAGGTGGGAGGGGAACTCTTT. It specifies CALWEVGGELF.

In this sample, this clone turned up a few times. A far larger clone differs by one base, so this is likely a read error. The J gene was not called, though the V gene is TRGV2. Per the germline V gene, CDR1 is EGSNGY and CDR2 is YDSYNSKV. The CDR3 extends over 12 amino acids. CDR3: CATWDGRSEKLF. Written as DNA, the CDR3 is TGTGCCACCTGGGACGGGCGAAGTGAGAAGCTCTTT.

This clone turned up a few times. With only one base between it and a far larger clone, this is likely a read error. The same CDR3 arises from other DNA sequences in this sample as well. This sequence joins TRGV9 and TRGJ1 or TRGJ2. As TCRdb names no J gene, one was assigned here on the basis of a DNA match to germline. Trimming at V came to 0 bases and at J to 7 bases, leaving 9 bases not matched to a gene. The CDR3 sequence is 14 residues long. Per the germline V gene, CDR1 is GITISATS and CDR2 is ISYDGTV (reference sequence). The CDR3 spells CALWEVQAYYKKLF. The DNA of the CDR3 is TGTGCCTTGTGGGAGGTGCAGGCTTACTATAAGAAACTCTTT.

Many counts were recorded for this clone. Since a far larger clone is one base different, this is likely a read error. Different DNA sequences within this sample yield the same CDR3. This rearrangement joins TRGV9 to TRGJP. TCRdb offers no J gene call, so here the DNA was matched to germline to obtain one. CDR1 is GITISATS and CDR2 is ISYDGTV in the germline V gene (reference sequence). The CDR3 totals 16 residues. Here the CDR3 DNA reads TGTGCCTTATGGGAGGTTTCAGAGTTGGGCAAAAAAATCAAGGTATTT. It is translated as CALWEVSELGKKIKVF.

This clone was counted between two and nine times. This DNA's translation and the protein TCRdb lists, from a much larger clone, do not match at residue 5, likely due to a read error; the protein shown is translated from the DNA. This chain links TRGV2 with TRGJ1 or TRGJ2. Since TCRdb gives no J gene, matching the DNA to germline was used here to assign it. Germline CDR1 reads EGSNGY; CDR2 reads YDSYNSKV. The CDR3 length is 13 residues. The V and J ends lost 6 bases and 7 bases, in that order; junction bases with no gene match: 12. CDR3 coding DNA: TGTGCCACCTGGAACGCTGACCCATATAAGAAACTCTTT. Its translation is CATWNADPYKKLF.

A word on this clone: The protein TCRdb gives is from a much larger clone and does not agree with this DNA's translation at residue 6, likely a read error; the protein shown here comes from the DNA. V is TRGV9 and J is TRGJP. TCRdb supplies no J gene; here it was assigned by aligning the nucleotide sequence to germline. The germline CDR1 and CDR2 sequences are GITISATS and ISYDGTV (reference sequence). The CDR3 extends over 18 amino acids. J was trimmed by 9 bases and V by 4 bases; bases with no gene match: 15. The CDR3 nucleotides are TGTGCCTTGTGGGACCTGGGCGCTTTTGGGTTGGGCAAAAAAATCAAGGTATTT. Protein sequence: CALWDLGAFGLGKKIKVF.

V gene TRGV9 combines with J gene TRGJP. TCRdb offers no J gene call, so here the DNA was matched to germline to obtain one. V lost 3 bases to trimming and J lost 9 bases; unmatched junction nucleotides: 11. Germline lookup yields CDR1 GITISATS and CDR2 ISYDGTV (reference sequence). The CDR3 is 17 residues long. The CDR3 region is CALWEQEVVLGKKIKVF. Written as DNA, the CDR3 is TGTGCCTTGTGGGAGCAAGAGGTAGTGTTGGGCAAAAAAATCAAGGTATTT.

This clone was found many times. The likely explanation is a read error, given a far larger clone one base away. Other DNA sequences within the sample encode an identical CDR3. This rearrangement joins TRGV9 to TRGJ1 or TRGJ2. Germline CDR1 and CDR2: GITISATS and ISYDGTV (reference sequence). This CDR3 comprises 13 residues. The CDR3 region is CALWEPDGYKKLF. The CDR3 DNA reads TGTGCCCTGTGGGAGCCCGACGGTTATAAGAAACTCTTT.

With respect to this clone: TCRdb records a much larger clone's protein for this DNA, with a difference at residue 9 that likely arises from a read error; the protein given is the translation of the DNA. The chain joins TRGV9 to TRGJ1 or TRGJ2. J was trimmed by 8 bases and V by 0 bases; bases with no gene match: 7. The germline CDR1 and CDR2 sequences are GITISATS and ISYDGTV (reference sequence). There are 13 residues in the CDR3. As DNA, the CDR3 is TGTGCCTTGTGGGAGGTGTACCCGAATAAGAAACTCTTT. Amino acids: CALWEVYPNKKLF.

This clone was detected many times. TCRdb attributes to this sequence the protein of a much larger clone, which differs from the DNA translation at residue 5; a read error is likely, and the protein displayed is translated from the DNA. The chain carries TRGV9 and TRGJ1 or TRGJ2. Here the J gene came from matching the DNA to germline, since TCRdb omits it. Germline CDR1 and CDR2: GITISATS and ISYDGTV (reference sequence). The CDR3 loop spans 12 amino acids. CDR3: CALWGVPRKKLF. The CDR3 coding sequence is TGTGCCTTGTGGGGGGTGCCGAGAAAGAAACTCTTT.

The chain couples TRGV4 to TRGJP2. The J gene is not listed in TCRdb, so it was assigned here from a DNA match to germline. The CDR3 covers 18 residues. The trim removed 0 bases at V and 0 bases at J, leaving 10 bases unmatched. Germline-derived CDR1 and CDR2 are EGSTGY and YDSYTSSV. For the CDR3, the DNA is TGTGCCACCTGGGATGGGCGGGGGGAGGATAGTAGTGATTGGATCAAGACGTTT. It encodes CATWDGRGEDSSDWIKTF.

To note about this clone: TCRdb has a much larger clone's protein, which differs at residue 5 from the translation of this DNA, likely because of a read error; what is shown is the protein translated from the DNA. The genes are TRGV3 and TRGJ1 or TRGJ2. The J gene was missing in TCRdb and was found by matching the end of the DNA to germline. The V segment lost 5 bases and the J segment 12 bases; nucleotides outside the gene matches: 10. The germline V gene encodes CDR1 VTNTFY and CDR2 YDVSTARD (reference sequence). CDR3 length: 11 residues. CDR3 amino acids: CATWGNVRKLF. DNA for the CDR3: TGTGCCACCTGGGGCAATGTTCGGAAACTCTTT.

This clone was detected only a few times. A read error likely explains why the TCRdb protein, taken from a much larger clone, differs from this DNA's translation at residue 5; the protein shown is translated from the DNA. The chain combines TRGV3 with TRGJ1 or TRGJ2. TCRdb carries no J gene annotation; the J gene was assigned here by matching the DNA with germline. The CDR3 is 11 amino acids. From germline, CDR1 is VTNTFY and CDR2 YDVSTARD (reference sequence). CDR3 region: CATWGRLGKLF. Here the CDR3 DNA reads TGTGCCACCTGGGGCAGGCTCGGGAAACTCTTT.

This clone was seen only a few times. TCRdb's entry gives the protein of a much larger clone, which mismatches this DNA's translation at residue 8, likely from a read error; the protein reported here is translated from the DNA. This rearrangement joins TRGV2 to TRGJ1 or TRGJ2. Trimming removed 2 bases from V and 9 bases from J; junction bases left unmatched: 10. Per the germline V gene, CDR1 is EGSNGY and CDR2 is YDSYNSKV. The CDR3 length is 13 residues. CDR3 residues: CATWDVITLKKLF. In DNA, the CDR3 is TGTGCCACCTGGGACGTGATAACACTTAAGAAACTCTTT.

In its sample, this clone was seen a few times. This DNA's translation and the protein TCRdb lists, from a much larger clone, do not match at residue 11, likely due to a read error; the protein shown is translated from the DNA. CDR3 nucleotide sequence: TGTGCCTTGTGGGAGGCCTTTAAAAATACCGCTGGTTGGTTCAAGATATTT. This gives the protein CALWEAFKNTAGWFKIF. V gene TRGV9 combines with J gene TRGJP1. Assignment of the J gene here rests on matching the DNA to germline, because TCRdb gives none. The CDR3 length is 17 residues. Germline values: CDR1 GITISATS, CDR2 ISYDGTV (reference sequence).

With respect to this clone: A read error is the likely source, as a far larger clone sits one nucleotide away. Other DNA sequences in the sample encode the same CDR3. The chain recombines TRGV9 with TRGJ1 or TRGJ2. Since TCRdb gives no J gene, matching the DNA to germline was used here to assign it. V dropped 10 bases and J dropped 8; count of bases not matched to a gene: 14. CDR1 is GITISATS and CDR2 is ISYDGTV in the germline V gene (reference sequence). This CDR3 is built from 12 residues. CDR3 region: CAFFWGPNKKLF. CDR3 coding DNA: TGTGCCTTTTTCTGGGGACCGAATAAGAAACTCTTT.

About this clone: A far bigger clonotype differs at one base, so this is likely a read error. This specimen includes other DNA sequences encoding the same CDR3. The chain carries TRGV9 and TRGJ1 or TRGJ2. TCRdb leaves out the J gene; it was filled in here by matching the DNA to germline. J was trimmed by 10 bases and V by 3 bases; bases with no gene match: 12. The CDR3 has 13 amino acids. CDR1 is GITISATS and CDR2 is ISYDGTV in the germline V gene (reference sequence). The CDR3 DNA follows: TGTGCCTTGTGGGAGCCCGACGGTTACAAGAAACTCTTT. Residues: CALWEPDGYKKLF.

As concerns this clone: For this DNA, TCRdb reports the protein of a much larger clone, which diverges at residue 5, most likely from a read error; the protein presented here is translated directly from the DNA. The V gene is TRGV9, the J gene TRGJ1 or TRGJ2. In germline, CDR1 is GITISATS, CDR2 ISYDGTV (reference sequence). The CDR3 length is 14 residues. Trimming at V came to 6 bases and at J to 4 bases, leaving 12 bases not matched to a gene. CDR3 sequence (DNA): TGTGCCTTGTGGAAGCCGCTCTTCTATTATAAGAAACTCTTT. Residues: CALWKPLFYYKKLF.

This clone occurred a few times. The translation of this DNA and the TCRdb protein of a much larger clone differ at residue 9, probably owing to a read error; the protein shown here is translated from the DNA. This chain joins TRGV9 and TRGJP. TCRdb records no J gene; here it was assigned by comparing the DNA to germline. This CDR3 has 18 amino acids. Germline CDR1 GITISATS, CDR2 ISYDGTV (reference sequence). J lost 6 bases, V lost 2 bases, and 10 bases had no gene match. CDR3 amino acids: CALWEGLTRELGKKIKVF. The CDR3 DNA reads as TGTGCCTTGTGGGAGGGCTTAACGAGAGAGTTGGGCAAAAAAATCAAGGTATTT.

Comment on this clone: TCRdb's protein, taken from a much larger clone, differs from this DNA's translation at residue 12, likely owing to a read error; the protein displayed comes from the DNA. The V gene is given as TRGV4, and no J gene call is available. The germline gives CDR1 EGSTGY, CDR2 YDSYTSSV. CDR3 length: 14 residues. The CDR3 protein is CATWDGLQRGKRLF. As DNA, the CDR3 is TGTGCCACCTGGGATGGGCTCCAAAGGGGTAAGAGACTCTTT.

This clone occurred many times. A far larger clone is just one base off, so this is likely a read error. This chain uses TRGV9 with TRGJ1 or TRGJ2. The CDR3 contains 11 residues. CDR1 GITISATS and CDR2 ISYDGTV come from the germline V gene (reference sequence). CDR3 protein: CALWEVHKKLF. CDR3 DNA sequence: TGTGCCCTGTGGGAGGTGCATAAGAAACTCTTT.

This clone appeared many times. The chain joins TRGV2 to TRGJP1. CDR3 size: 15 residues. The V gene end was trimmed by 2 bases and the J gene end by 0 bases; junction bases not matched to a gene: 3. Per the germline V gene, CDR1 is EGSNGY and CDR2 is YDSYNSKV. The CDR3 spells CATWDDYTTGWFKIF. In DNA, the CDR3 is TGTGCCACCTGGGACGATTATACCACTGGTTGGTTCAAGATATTT.

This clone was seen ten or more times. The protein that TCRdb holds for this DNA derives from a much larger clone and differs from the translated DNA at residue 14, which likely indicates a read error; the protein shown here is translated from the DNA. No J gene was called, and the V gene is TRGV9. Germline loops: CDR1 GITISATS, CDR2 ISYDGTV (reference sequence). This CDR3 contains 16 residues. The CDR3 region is CALWDNQELGKKIRVF. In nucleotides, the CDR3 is TGTGCCTTGTGGGACAACCAAGAGTTGGGCAAAAAAATCAGGGTATTT.

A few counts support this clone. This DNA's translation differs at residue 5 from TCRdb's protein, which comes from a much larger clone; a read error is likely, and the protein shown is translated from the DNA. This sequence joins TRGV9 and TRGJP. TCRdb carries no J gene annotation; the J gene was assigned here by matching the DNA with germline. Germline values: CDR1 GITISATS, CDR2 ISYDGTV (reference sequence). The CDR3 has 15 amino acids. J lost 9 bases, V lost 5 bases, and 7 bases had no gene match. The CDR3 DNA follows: TGTGCCTTGTGGGGGCACAGGTTGGGCAAAAAAATCAAGGTATTT. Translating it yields CALWGHRLGKKIKVF.

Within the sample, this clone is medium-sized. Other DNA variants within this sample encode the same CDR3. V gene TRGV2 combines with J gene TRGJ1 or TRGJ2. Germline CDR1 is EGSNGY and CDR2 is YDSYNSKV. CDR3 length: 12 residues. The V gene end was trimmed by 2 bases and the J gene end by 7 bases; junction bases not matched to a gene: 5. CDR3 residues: CATWDVDYKKLF. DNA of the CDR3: TGTGCCACCTGGGACGTTGACTATAAGAAACTCTTT.

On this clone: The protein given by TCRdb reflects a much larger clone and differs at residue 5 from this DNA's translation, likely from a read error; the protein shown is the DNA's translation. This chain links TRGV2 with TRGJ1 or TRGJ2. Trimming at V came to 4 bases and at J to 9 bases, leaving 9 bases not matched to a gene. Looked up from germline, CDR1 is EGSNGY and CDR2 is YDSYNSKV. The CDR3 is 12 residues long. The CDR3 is CATWEGPGKKLF. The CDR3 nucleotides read TGTGCCACCTGGGAAGGCCCGGGTAAGAAACTCTTT.